These 12 T cell receptor beta chains share one sample of origin, sequenced in a study of T cells in localized non-small cell lung cancer. Generated by immunoSEQ multiplex PCR, the TCRdb table keeps only in-frame clones and is missing some. The top ten hold less than 9.5% of the sample, which has about 83,000 clones, more than 70% seen once. The sequencing here drew on peripheral blood, taken before any cancer treatment. Source of these receptors: a female donor of 60 years or more with stage I lung adenocarcinoma.

The chain links TRBV19 to TRBJ1-1; perhaps TRBD1 as D (5 bases). Germline assignment: CDR1 LNHDA and CDR2 SQIVND (reference sequence). The CDR3 has 13 amino acids. V gave up 6 bases and J gave up 4 bases, with 12 bases separating them. The CDR3 loop reads CASSVGAVTEAFF. CDR3 coding DNA: TGTGCCAGTAGCGTCGGGGCGGTCACTGAAGCTTTCTTT.

This chain joins TRBV30 and TRBJ2-7; 10 bases are shared with TRBD1. The CDR3 has 18 residues. Per germline, CDR1 GTSNPN and CDR2 SVGIG (reference sequence). The junction had 19 bases not matched to a gene; V was cut back by 2 bases and J by 6 bases. In DNA form, the CDR3 reads TGTGCCTGGAGTCGCCCGAGGACAGGGGGACCCCAGCGGCGCGAGCAGTACTTC. Encoded protein: CAWSRPRTGGPQRREQYF.

This clone was observed once. V is TRBV5-6 and J is TRBJ2-7; 8 bases align to TRBD1. Germline V CDR1 and CDR2: SGHDT, YYEEEE. V trimming: 1 base; J trimming: 5 bases; junction bases outside the gene matches: 11. The length of the CDR3 is 16 residues. CDR3 in amino acids: CASSLWGQAHRDEQYF. DNA of the CDR3: TGTGCCAGCAGCTTGTGGGGACAGGCCCATAGGGACGAGCAGTACTTC.

The V and J genes are TRBV6-5 and TRBJ1-6; unclear D gene. This CDR3 has 13 residues. Germline CDR1 is MNHEY and CDR2 is SVGAGI. V shed 7 bases and J shed 7 bases, with 11 bases lying between them. The CDR3 DNA reads TGTGCCAGCAACCTGTATACAAATTCACCCCTCCACTTT. Amino acids: CASNLYTNSPLHF.

The chain recombines TRBV6-1 with TRBJ2-1; D unclear. CDR1 is MNHNS and CDR2 is SASEGT in the germline V gene. This CDR3 comprises 17 residues. Trimming took 4 bases from V and 0 from J, leaving 16 bases between them. DNA for the CDR3: TGTGCCAGCAGTGTTAGGAACAGCCCAAGCTCCTACAATGAGCAGTTCTTC. Residues: CASSVRNSPSSYNEQFF.

This chain's CDR3 is CASSLSWGGHNEQFF. For the CDR3, the DNA is TGTGCCAGCAGCTTGAGCTGGGGCGGTCACAATGAGCAGTTCTTC. This chain connects TRBV5-8 to TRBJ2-1, with D maybe TRBD1 (5 bases). Trimming removed 1 base at V and 5 bases at J, with 13 bases between. The length of the CDR3 is 15 residues. Germline V gene lookup returns CDR1 SGHTS and CDR2 YDEGEE.

The chain is built from TRBV11-3 and TRBJ1-1, with TRBD1 as a possible D gene (6 bases). The CDR3 totals 13 residues. V was cut by 5 bases and J by 6 bases, with 13 bases left in between. Germline V gives CDR1 SGHNT, CDR2 YENEEA. The CDR3 DNA follows: TGTGCCAGCAGCAATGGGGGCCGGGCTGAAGCTTTCTTT. It specifies CASSNGGRAEAFF.

The gene calls are TRBV6-5 and TRBJ1-5; D uncertain. Germline loops: CDR1 MNHEY, CDR2 SVGAGI. V was pared by 4 bases and J by 10 bases, with 14 bases between. The CDR3 totals 13 residues. The CDR3 is CASSSSGLQPQHF. CDR3 DNA sequence: TGTGCCAGCAGTTCCTCCGGATTGCAACCCCAGCATTTT.

This chain links TRBV19 with TRBJ2-2; no clear D gene. Looked up from germline, CDR1 is LNHDA and CDR2 is SQIVND (reference sequence). Trimming took off 3 bases at V and 6 bases at J, with 17 bases between the two ends. The CDR3 has 16 amino acids. The CDR3 region has the DNA TGTGCCAGTAGTATCCGACTGTTCCCAGGCCCCGGGGAGCTGTTTTTT. Its translation: CASSIRLFPGPGELFF. The full variable domain, in which reference TRBV19 and TRBJ2-2 provide the parts outside the CDR3, is DGGITQSPKYLFRKEGQNVTLSCEQNLNHDAMYWYRQDPGQGLRLIYYSQIVNDFQKGDIAEGYSVSREKKESFPLTVTSAQKNPTAFYLCASSIRLFPGPGELFFGEGSRLTVL.

This clone was recorded once. The chain has TRBV7-2 and TRBJ2-2, with D perhaps matching TRBD1 (6 bases). Trimming took 4 bases from V and 7 from J, leaving 19 bases between them. This CDR3 has 16 residues. Germline V gene sequence: CDR1 SGHTA, CDR2 FQGNSA. The CDR3 DNA reads as TGTGCCAGCAGCTCCCACGGGACAATCCTTCTCGGGGAGCTGTTTTTT. Encoded protein: CASSSHGTILLGELFF.

The chain recombines TRBV30 with TRBJ1-4; D is perhaps TRBD1 (5 bases). CDR1 is GTSNPN and CDR2 is SVGIG in the germline V gene (reference sequence). Trimming removed 0 bases from V and 3 bases from J, with 8 bases in between. This CDR3 is built from 14 residues. Here the CDR3 reads CAWSVQESNEKLFF. The CDR3 coding sequence is TGTGCCTGGAGTGTACAGGAATCTAATGAAAAACTGTTTTTT.

The chain links TRBV4-3 to TRBJ2-5; perhaps TRBD2 as D (6 bases). This CDR3 spans 14 amino acids. V was trimmed by 1 base and J by 5 bases, leaving 11 bases between them. Germline CDR1 LGHNA, CDR2 YSLEER. The CDR3 nucleotides read TGCGCCAGCAGCCAAGGATCGGGGGATGAGACCCAGTACTTC. Translating it yields CASSQGSGDETQYF.